The 20 T cell receptor beta chains listed next were all sequenced from one sample in a study of blood T cell repertoires in COVID-19. The assay was immunoSEQ multiplex PCR, and TCRdb's table has in-frame clones only and misses some. This table has tens of thousands of clones, more than 75% appearing once. The specimen was peripheral blood. These receptors all stem from a man aged 55 to 69 with acute or convalescent COVID-19.

The chain combines TRBV20-1 with TRBJ1-1; D call uncertain. V lost 7 bases, J lost 7 bases, and 10 bases lay in between. The germline gives CDR1 DFQATT, CDR2 SNEGSKA (reference sequence). The CDR3 is 10 amino acids. The CDR3 sequence: CSVLEIEAFF. The CDR3 DNA sequence: TGCAGTGTTCTGGAGATTGAAGCTTTCTTT.

This chain links TRBV3-1 (or the pseudogene TRBV3-2) with TRBJ2-1, with TRBD1 matching 8 bases. Germline lookup yields CDR1 LGHDT and CDR2 YNNKEL (reference sequence). The CDR3 loop spans 15 amino acids. Losses at the gene ends were 4 bases for V and 6 bases for J; bases not matched to a gene: 8. The CDR3 here is CASSPGQGDLNEQFF. The CDR3, as DNA: TGTGCCAGCAGCCCCGGACAGGGAGACCTCAATGAGCAGTTCTTC.

The chain has TRBV6-4 and TRBJ2-2, with 9 bases that match TRBD1. This CDR3 has 13 amino acids. J was trimmed by 5 bases and V by 6 bases; bases with no gene match: 1. Germline V gives CDR1 MRHNA, CDR2 SNTAGT. The DNA of the CDR3 is TGTGCCAGCAGGGGGACAGGGACCGGGGAGCTGTTTTTT. It is translated as CASRGTGTGELFF.

The V gene is TRBV7-2, the J gene TRBJ2-7; no clear D. The ends were cut back, 0 bases at V and 0 bases at J, with 9 bases in the middle. The germline CDR1 and CDR2 sequences are SGHTA and FQGNSA. The CDR3 has 15 residues. The CDR3 sequence is CASSLAVVSSYEQYF. The CDR3 nucleotides are TGTGCCAGCAGCTTAGCGGTCGTCAGCTCCTACGAGCAGTACTTC.

The chain couples TRBV5-1 to TRBJ1-3; no definite D call. Germline CDR1 and CDR2: SGHRS and YFSETQ. The CDR3 has 13 residues. Trimming stripped 0 bases from V and 4 bases from J, with 5 bases between. CDR3 protein: CASSLEEGNTIYF. Here the CDR3 DNA reads TGCGCCAGCAGCTTGGAGGAGGGAAACACCATATATTTT.

V usage is TRBV7-3 and J usage is TRBJ2-3, with 7 bases that match TRBD2. The junction had 3 bases not matched to a gene; V was cut back by 5 bases and J by 1 base. This CDR3 has 14 residues. Germline CDR1 SGHTA, CDR2 FQGTGA. The CDR3 sequence: CASSLLAGTDTQYF. The CDR3 region has the DNA TGTGCCAGCAGCCTTCTAGCGGGCACAGATACGCAGTATTTT.

The chain joins TRBV6-5 to TRBJ2-5, with 7 bases fitting TRBD1. J gave up 1 base and V 6 bases, and 8 bases lay outside the gene matches. Germline V lookup: CDR1 MNHEY, CDR2 SVGAGI. The CDR3 is 15 amino acids. In DNA form, the CDR3 reads TGTGCCAGCAGACGGACAGGTAGTCTCCAAGAGACCCAGTACTTC. Protein sequence: CASRRTGSLQETQYF.

This chain joins TRBV19 and TRBJ1-1; D might be TRBD1 (6 bases). CDR3 length equals 11 residues. Germline CDR1 is LNHDA and CDR2 is SQIVND (reference sequence). Trimming stripped 5 bases from V and 6 bases from J, with 7 bases between. The CDR3 DNA sequence: TGTGCCAGTAGTTACAGGGCTGAAGCTTTCTTT. Protein: CASSYRAEAFF. The whole variable domain, remainder taken from reference TRBV19 and TRBJ1-1, is DGGITQSPKYLFRKEGQNVTLSCEQNLNHDAMYWYRQDPGQGLRLIYYSQIVNDFQKGDIAEGYSVSREKKESFPLTVTSAQKNPTAFYLCASSYRAEAFFGQGTRLTVV.

This chain joins TRBV10-3 and TRBJ1-1; TRBD1 aligns across 8 bases. The CDR3 totals 15 residues. The germline V gene encodes CDR1 ENHRY and CDR2 SYGVKD. Germline trimming cut 4 bases from V and 6 bases from J; bases unmatched to any gene: 10. Written as DNA, the CDR3 is TGTGCCATCAGTGGAATTACAGGGGGGGTGGCTGAAGCTTTCTTT. Its translation: CAISGITGGVAEAFF.

This rearrangement joins TRBV5-1 to TRBJ1-6, with D perhaps matching TRBD1 (5 bases). The CDR3 is 14 amino acids. Germline V gene sequence: CDR1 SGHRS, CDR2 YFSETQ. V shed 3 bases and J shed 7 bases, with 11 bases lying between them. CDR3 DNA: TGCGCCAGCAGCTGGGAAGGGGAAAATTCACCCCTCCACTTT. Protein sequence: CASSWEGENSPLHF.

The chain uses TRBV9 and TRBJ2-3; D is ambiguous. Trimming removed 3 bases from V and 4 bases from J, with 9 bases in between. Germline CDR1 is SGDLS and CDR2 is YYNGEE. This CDR3 region has 13 residues. The CDR3 spells CASSAQKSDTQYF. Here the CDR3 DNA reads TGTGCCAGCAGCGCCCAGAAGTCAGATACGCAGTATTTT.

This clone was recorded a few times. The gene calls are TRBV11-2 and TRBJ2-3, with 12 bases identical to TRBD2. Germline CDR1 and CDR2: SGHAT and FQNNGV. The CDR3 extends over 19 amino acids. Trimming removed 4 bases from V and 2 bases from J; junction bases left unmatched: 13. For the CDR3, the DNA is TGTGCCAGCAGCTCGGGACAGCAGCTAGCGGGGGGGGTCACAGATACGCAGTATTTT. Its protein is CASSSGQQLAGGVTDTQYF. Filled out from reference TRBV11-2 and TRBJ2-3, the complete variable domain reads EAGVAQSPRYKIIEKRQSVAFWCNPISGHATLYWYQQILGQGPKLLIQFQNNGVVDDSQLPKDRFSAERLKGVDSTLKIQPAKLEDSAVYLCASSSGQQLAGGVTDTQYFGPGTRLTVL.

V usage is TRBV27 and J usage is TRBJ1-6; 7 bases match TRBD1. The CDR3 runs 12 residues. Germline values: CDR1 MNHEY, CDR2 SMNVEV (reference sequence). The J segment lost 10 bases and the V segment lost 6 bases, leaving 3 bases of the junction unmatched. CDR3 in amino acids: CASRTGYSPLHF. The CDR3 region has the DNA TGTGCCAGCAGGACAGGGTACTCACCCCTCCACTTT.

This sequence joins TRBV2 and TRBJ1-1; 7 nucleotides line up with TRBD1. The CDR3 runs to 16 residues. Germline V gene data show CDR1 as SNHLY and CDR2 as FYNNEI. The ends lost 6 bases at V and 4 bases at J; junction bases unmatched: 14. CDR3 sequence reads: CASRTGTVSGTTEAFF. The CDR3 DNA follows: TGTGCCAGCAGGACCGGGACAGTATCAGGGACCACTGAAGCTTTCTTT.

The chain recombines TRBV7-8 with TRBJ1-1; the D gene is possibly TRBD1 (6 bases). Germline V CDR1 and CDR2: SGHVS, FQNEAQ. The CDR3 length is 14 residues. Trimming cost V 3 bases and J 8 bases, with 16 bases left between them. The CDR3 region has the DNA TGTGCCAGCAGCTTGGCCGGGACATGGGGAGAAGCTTTCTTT. Its translation: CASSLAGTWGEAFF. Supplemented by reference TRBV7-8 and TRBJ1-1, the full variable domain reads GAGVSQSPRYKVAKRGQDVALRCDPISGHVSLFWYQQALGQGPEFLTYFQNEAQLDKSGLPSDRFFAERPEGSVSTLKIQRTQQEDSAVYLCASSLAGTWGEAFFGQGTRLTVV.

The CDR3, as DNA: TGTGCCAGCTCGCGATGGGCCCTTACCTACGAGCAGTACTTC. Translation: CASSRWALTYEQYF. V gene TRBV7-2 combines with J gene TRBJ2-7; unclear D gene. CDR3 size: 14 residues. The V and J ends lost 8 bases and 2 bases respectively, with 16 bases between them. The V gene's germline CDR1 is SGHTA and CDR2 FQGNSA.

This sequence joins TRBV7-8 and TRBJ1-6, with TRBD1 matching 7 bases. This CDR3 spans 15 amino acids. CDR1 and CDR2 (germline): SGHVS, FQNEAQ. The V and J ends lost 5 bases and 3 bases, in that order; junction bases with no gene match: 4. The CDR3 bases are TGTGCCAGCAGCCTTGGGACAGTCTATAATTCACCCCTCCACTTT. Translating gives CASSLGTVYNSPLHF.

The chain combines TRBV6-5 with TRBJ2-2; TRBD1 aligns across 8 bases. Per germline, CDR1 MNHEY and CDR2 SVGAGI. Germline trimming cut 5 bases from V and 10 bases from J; bases unmatched to any gene: 9. CDR3 length: 14 amino acids. The CDR3 loop reads CASSPRQGPQELFF. CDR3 coding DNA: TGTGCCAGCAGTCCCCGACAGGGGCCCCAGGAGCTGTTTTTT.

The V and J genes are TRBV19 and TRBJ1-2; TRBD1 might be the D (5 bases). Germline lookup yields CDR1 LNHDA and CDR2 SQIVND (reference sequence). This CDR3 comprises 13 residues. V lost 1 base and J 6 bases, leaving 9 bases between the germline ends. The CDR3 spells CASSIVTANGYTF. As DNA, the CDR3 is TGTGCCAGTAGTATAGTGACAGCTAATGGCTACACCTTC. Full variable domain (outside the CDR3, taken from reference TRBV19 and TRBJ1-2): DGGITQSPKYLFRKEGQNVTLSCEQNLNHDAMYWYRQDPGQGLRLIYYSQIVNDFQKGDIAEGYSVSREKKESFPLTVTSAQKNPTAFYLCASSIVTANGYTFGSGTRLTVV.

The sample holds a few counts of this clone. The chain links TRBV7-8 to TRBJ1-6; 8 nucleotides agree with TRBD1. Germline V CDR1 and CDR2: SGHVS, FQNEAQ. This CDR3 contains 14 residues. J was trimmed by 6 bases and V by 3 bases; bases with no gene match: 1. CDR3 region: CASSFDRGNSPLHF. The CDR3 coding sequence is TGTGCCAGCAGCTTCGACAGGGGTAATTCACCCCTCCACTTT.